Shown below are 27 T cell receptor beta chains from a single sample sequenced in a study of T cell responses to AZD1222 COVID-19 vaccine. The protocol was immunoSEQ multiplex PCR, while the TCRdb copy is restricted to in-frame clones and leaves out a portion. The sample has 150,000 or so clones, roughly 91% seen once; the top ten hold over 7.5%. Sequences were derived from peripheral blood, sampled on day 0 of AZD1222 vaccination. These receptors came from an adult in good health.

The rearrangement joins TRBV6-5 to TRBJ2-7; D is possibly TRBD1 or TRBD2 (6 bases each). The V and J ends lost 6 bases and 9 bases respectively, with 18 bases between them. Germline V gives CDR1 MNHEY, CDR2 SVGAGI. This CDR3 is 13 amino acids long. This chain's CDR3 is CASSSGPGAWQYF. CDR3 nucleotide sequence: TGTGCCAGCAGCTCCGGACCGGGGGCTTGGCAGTACTTC.

V and J are TRBV6-2 or TRBV6-3 and TRBJ1-6; D gene unclear. The CDR3 loop spans 16 amino acids. The ends were cut back, 5 bases at V and 4 bases at J, with 15 bases in the middle. CDR1 is MNHEY, CDR2 SVGEGT, per germline. CDR3 amino acids: CASSQIRTAYNSPLHF. The CDR3 DNA sequence: TGTGCCAGCAGTCAGATTAGGACGGCGTATAATTCACCCCTCCACTTT.

The chain is built from TRBV7-9 and TRBJ1-1, with D possibly being TRBD1 (5 bases). The CDR3 totals 15 residues. CDR1 and CDR2 from the germline V gene are SEHNR and FQNEAQ (reference sequence). V shed 4 bases and J shed 1 base, with 13 bases lying between them. The CDR3 DNA is TGTGCCAGCAGCTCTTATGCAGGGTCGAACACTGAAGCTTTCTTT. It translates to CASSSYAGSNTEAFF.

This clone was picked up one time. The rearrangement uses TRBV27 and TRBJ1-1, with D tentatively TRBD1 (6 bases). V lost 6 bases and J lost 5, with 13 bases in between. Germline CDR1 is MNHEY and CDR2 is SMNVEV (reference sequence). The length of the CDR3 is 13 residues. The CDR3, as DNA: TGTGCCAGCAGCGTCGGGGGCGCGACTGAAGCTTTCTTT. This encodes CASSVGGATEAFF.

V is TRBV30 and J is TRBJ1-2; D uncertain. V lost 3 bases, J lost 5 bases, and 16 bases lay in between. The CDR3 loop spans 14 amino acids. Germline V gene lookup returns CDR1 GTSNPN and CDR2 SVGIG (reference sequence). The CDR3 coding sequence is TGTGCCTGGAGAAAGGATTGGGAGAAGTATGGCTACACCTTC. Translating it yields CAWRKDWEKYGYTF.

The rearrangement uses TRBV19 and TRBJ1-4, with 10 bases that match TRBD1. V was pared by 3 bases and J by 8 bases, with 6 bases of the junction left unmatched. This CDR3 comprises 15 residues. Germline CDR1 LNHDA, CDR2 SQIVND (reference sequence). The CDR3 is CASSIYGTGDEKLFF. DNA for the CDR3: TGTGCCAGTAGTATCTACGGGACAGGGGACGAAAAACTGTTTTTT.

This chain joins TRBV6-2 or TRBV6-3 and TRBJ2-7; perhaps D is TRBD1 or TRBD2 (6 bases each). Germline assignment: CDR1 MNHEY and CDR2 SVGEGT. The CDR3 length is 14 residues. V lost 2 bases and J lost 4, with 12 bases in between. CDR3 residues: CASSYAQGGYEQYF. CDR3 nucleotide sequence: TGTGCCAGCAGTTACGCACAGGGAGGTTACGAGCAGTACTTC.

This chain links TRBV18 with TRBJ1-2, with TRBD1 as a possible D gene (6 bases). Germline V gene data show CDR1 as KGHSH and CDR2 as LQKENI. The CDR3 covers 18 residues. Trimming took 3 bases from V and 4 from J, leaving 24 bases between them. The CDR3 DNA reads as TGTGCCAGCTCACCTGGGGGCTGGTGGGGGGCGCCCAGCTATGGCTACACCTTC. This encodes CASSPGGWWGAPSYGYTF.

This rearrangement joins TRBV6-6 to TRBJ2-1; D ambiguous. V dropped 0 bases and J dropped 0 bases, with 6 bases sitting between them. Germline CDR1 MNHNY, CDR2 SVGAGI (reference sequence). This CDR3 contains 15 residues. The CDR3 here is CASSYSGNSYNEQFF. The CDR3 bases are TGTGCCAGCAGTTACTCAGGGAACTCCTACAATGAGCAGTTCTTC.

This chain uses TRBV6-6 with TRBJ1-1; TRBD1 might be the D (6 bases). CDR1 and CDR2 (germline): MNHNY, SVGAGI (reference sequence). This CDR3 has 16 residues. Between the trimmed V and J ends, which lost 2 bases and 4 bases, there was a span of 17 bases. The chain's CDR3 is CASSYTQQGPITEAFF. Written as DNA, the CDR3 is TGTGCCAGCAGTTACACACAACAGGGCCCGATCACTGAAGCTTTCTTT.

V usage is TRBV29-1 and J usage is TRBJ1-3, with no clear D. The CDR3 is made up of 13 amino acids. The V gene lost 3 bases and the J gene lost 4 bases, with 10 bases spanning the gap. Per germline, CDR1 SQVTM and CDR2 ANQGSEA. CDR3 protein: CSVEEGYGNTIYF. CDR3 DNA sequence: TGCAGCGTTGAGGAGGGTTACGGAAACACCATATATTTT.

The chain couples TRBV19 to TRBJ1-3; D is ambiguous. The CDR3 loop spans 13 amino acids. Trimming stripped 6 bases from V and 5 bases from J, with 11 bases between. Germline CDR1 is LNHDA and CDR2 is SQIVND (reference sequence). CDR3 bases: TGTGCCAGTAGCCCGTCGGGGAGAAACACCATATATTTT. This translates into CASSPSGRNTIYF.

The V gene is TRBV4-1, the J gene TRBJ1-5; 8 bases are shared with TRBD1. From germline, CDR1 is MGHRA and CDR2 YSYEKL. The CDR3 length is 16 residues. V was clipped by 4 bases and J by 0 bases; unmatched bases: 5. CDR3 DNA: TGCGCCAGCAGCCCCGCGGACAGGGATAGCAATCAGCCCCAGCATTTT. It specifies CASSPADRDSNQPQHF.

This rearrangement joins TRBV7-3 to TRBJ1-5, with 8 nucleotides matching TRBD1. The CDR3 is 13 amino acids. The trim removed 5 bases at V and 7 bases at J, leaving 4 bases unmatched. Germline lookup yields CDR1 SGHTA and CDR2 FQGTGA. CDR3 region: CASSDRGEQPQHF. CDR3 DNA sequence: TGTGCCAGCAGCGACAGGGGAGAACAGCCCCAGCATTTT. The variable domain in full, completed from reference TRBV7-3 and TRBJ1-5, reads GAGVSQTPSNKVTEKGKYVELRCDPISGHTALYWYRQSLGQGPEFLIYFQGTGAADDSGLPNDRFFAVRPEGSVSTLKIQRTERGDSAVYLCASSDRGEQPQHFGDGTRLSIL.

V and J are TRBV18 and TRBJ1-3; D might be TRBD1 (5 bases). Germline values: CDR1 KGHSH, CDR2 LQKENI. CDR3 length: 16 residues. Trimming took off 1 base at V and 4 bases at J, with 14 bases between the two ends. The CDR3 region has the DNA TGTGCCAGCTCACCACTGGCAGGACAAGGAGGAAACACCATATATTTT. Residues: CASSPLAGQGGNTIYF.

In regard to this clone: Because the CDR3's place on the DNA is in doubt, the DNA is left out and the CDR3 is given as listed by TCRdb. The chain is built from TRBV6-5 and TRBJ2-7; the D segment call TRBD1 is taken from the table without a DNA check. Germline CDR1 is MNHEY and CDR2 is SVGAGI. The CDR3 length equals 16 residues, ends included. The CDR3 sequence is CASSSSGQVLSYEQYF.

The gene calls are TRBV7-9 and TRBJ1-3; D gene uncertain. CDR1 is SEHNR, CDR2 FQNEAQ, per germline (reference sequence). CDR3 length: 13 residues. V lost 7 bases, J lost 4 bases, and 11 bases lay in between. For the CDR3, the DNA is TGTGCCAGCATCCCTAGGGTCGGAAACACCATATATTTT. Its protein product is CASIPRVGNTIYF. Combining the CDR3 with reference TRBV7-9 and TRBJ1-3 gives the whole variable domain DTGVSQNPRHKITKRGQNVTFRCDPISEHNRLYWYRQTLGQGPEFLTYFQNEAQLEKSRLLSDRFSAERPKGSFSTLEIQRTEQGDSAMYLCASIPRVGNTIYFGEGSWLTVV.

The chain employs TRBV7-8 and TRBJ2-1; weak D call: TRBD1 (6 bases). Per germline, CDR1 SGHVS and CDR2 FQNEAQ. Trimming left V 5 bases short and J 8 bases short, with 7 bases between. CDR3 size: 11 residues. The CDR3 sequence is CASSRQDEQFF. The DNA for the CDR3 is TGTGCCAGCAGCCGACAGGATGAGCAGTTCTTC.

The chain carries TRBV30 and TRBJ1-1; 7 bases align to TRBD1. Per germline, CDR1 GTSNPN and CDR2 SVGIG (reference sequence). Germline trimming cut 2 bases from V and 10 bases from J; bases unmatched to any gene: 10. The length of the CDR3 is 13 residues. CDR3 DNA: TGTGCCTGGAGTCAGCAACACAGGGGCACAGCTTTCTTT. Encoded protein: CAWSQQHRGTAFF.

The genes are TRBV29-1 and TRBJ2-7; D not certain. The V end was cut by 4 bases, the J end by 3 bases, with 10 bases between. This CDR3 spans 12 amino acids. The germline V gene encodes CDR1 SQVTM and CDR2 ANQGSEA. In DNA, the CDR3 is TGCAGCGTTGCCGCAACGGACTACGAGCAGTACTTC. Protein: CSVAATDYEQYF.

J is TRBJ1-2 and V is TRBV9; D ambiguous. V was shortened by 0 bases and J by 4 bases, with 10 bases between the two germline ends. CDR3 size: 14 residues. Germline lookup yields CDR1 SGDLS and CDR2 YYNGEE. This CDR3 reads CASSVGSTGYGYTF. The CDR3, as DNA: TGTGCCAGCAGCGTAGGGTCCACGGGCTATGGCTACACCTTC.

The chain carries TRBV6-2 or TRBV6-3 and TRBJ1-2; D possibly corresponds to TRBD1 (5 bases). The CDR3 sequence is 13 residues long. V dropped 2 bases and J dropped 4 bases, with 8 bases sitting between them. Per germline, CDR1 MNHEY and CDR2 SVGEGT. CDR3 sequence: CASSYPGPYGYTF. CDR3 nucleotides: TGTGCCAGCAGTTACCCAGGGCCCTATGGCTACACCTTC.

This chain uses TRBV11-2 with TRBJ2-7, with TRBD2 identical over 11 bases. Trimming took 6 bases from V and 2 from J; bases not matched to a gene: 6. The germline CDR1 and CDR2 sequences are SGHAT and FQNNGV. The CDR3 consists of 15 residues. The CDR3: CASSWLAGGTYEQYF. For the CDR3, the DNA is TGTGCCAGCAGTTGGCTAGCGGGGGGTACCTACGAGCAGTACTTC.

The chain employs TRBV11-2 and TRBJ1-2; D not certain. Germline values: CDR1 SGHAT, CDR2 FQNNGV. With 4 bases removed from V and 4 bases from J, the gap between germline ends came to 10 bases. There are 13 residues in the CDR3. The CDR3 is CASSSRNSYGYTF. The CDR3 DNA follows: TGTGCCAGCAGCTCCAGAAACAGCTATGGCTACACCTTC. Complete variable domain (other parts from reference TRBV11-2 and TRBJ1-2): EAGVAQSPRYKIIEKRQSVAFWCNPISGHATLYWYQQILGQGPKLLIQFQNNGVVDDSQLPKDRFSAERLKGVDSTLKIQPAKLEDSAVYLCASSSRNSYGYTFGSGTRLTVV.

This clone was detected once. The CDR3 DNA sequence: TGTGCCAGCAGCCCATATGGGGGGTTCAGGATGAACACTGAAGCTTTCTTT. Protein sequence: CASSPYGGFRMNTEAFF. V usage is TRBV5-6 and J usage is TRBJ1-1; TRBD1 might be the D (5 bases). CDR1 and CDR2 from the germline V gene are SGHDT and YYEEEE. The CDR3 extends over 17 amino acids. Trimming removed 4 bases at V and 0 bases at J, with 19 bases between.

The chain combines TRBV6-5 with TRBJ1-6; no firm D call. Trimming left V 8 bases short and J 6 bases short, with 11 bases between. This CDR3 contains 13 residues. Germline CDR1 reads MNHEY; CDR2 reads SVGAGI. Here the CDR3 DNA reads TGTGCCAGCCGGGATCTAATTAATTCACCCCTCCACTTT. Its translation: CASRDLINSPLHF.

V usage is TRBV12-3 or TRBV12-4 and J usage is TRBJ1-5; no definite D call. V lost 6 bases to trimming and J lost 3 bases, with 6 bases between them. CDR3 length equals 12 residues. CDR3 residues: CASRGNNQPQHF. Written as DNA, the CDR3 is TGTGCCAGCAGGGGGAACAATCAGCCCCAGCATTTT.